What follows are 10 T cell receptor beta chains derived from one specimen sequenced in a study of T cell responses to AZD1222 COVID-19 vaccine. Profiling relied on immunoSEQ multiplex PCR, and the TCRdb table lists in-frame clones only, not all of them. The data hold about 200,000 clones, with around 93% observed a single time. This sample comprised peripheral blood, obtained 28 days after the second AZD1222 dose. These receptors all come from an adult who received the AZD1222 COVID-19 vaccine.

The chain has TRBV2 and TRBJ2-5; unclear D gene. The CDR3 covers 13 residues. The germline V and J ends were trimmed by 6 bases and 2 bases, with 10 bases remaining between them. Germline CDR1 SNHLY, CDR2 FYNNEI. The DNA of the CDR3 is TGTGCCAGCAGAGAGTTAGAACAAGAGACCCAGTACTTC. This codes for CASRELEQETQYF. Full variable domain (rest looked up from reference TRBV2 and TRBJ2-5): EPEVTQTPSHQVTQMGQEVILRCVPISNHLYFYWYRQILGQKVEFLVSFYNNEISEKSEIFDDQFSVERPDGSNFTLKIRSTKLEDSAMYFCASRELEQETQYFGPGTRLLVL.

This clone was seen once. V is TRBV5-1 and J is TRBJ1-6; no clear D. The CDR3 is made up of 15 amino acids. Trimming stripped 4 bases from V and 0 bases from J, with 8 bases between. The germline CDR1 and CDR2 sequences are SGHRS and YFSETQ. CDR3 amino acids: CASSPTGSYNSPLHF. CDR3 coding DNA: TGCGCCAGCAGCCCCACGGGCTCCTATAATTCACCCCTCCACTTT.

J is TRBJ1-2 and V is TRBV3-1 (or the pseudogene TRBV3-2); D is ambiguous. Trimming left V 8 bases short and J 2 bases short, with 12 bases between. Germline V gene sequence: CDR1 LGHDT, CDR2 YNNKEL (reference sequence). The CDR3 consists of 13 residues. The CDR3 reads CASGLAPNYGYTF. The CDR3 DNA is TGTGCCAGCGGTCTGGCCCCAAACTATGGCTACACCTTC.

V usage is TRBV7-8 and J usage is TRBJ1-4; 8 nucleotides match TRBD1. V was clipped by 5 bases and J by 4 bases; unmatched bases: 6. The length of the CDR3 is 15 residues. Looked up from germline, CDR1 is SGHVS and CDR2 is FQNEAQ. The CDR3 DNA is TGTGCCAGCAGCCTCTCAGGGGGCCTTAATGAAAAACTGTTTTTT. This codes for CASSLSGGLNEKLFF.

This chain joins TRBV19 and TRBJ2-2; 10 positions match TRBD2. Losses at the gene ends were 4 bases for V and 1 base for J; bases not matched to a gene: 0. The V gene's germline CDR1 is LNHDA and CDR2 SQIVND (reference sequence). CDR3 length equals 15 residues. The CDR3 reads CASSTSGGNTGELFF. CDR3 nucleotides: TGTGCCAGTAGTACTAGCGGGGGGAACACCGGGGAGCTGTTTTTT.

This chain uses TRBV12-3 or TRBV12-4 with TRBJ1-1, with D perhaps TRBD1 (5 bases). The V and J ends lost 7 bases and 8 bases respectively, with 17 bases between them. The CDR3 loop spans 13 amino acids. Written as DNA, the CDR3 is TGTGCCAGCACTCCGGGGGGAGGGAGAGAAGCTTTCTTT. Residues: CASTPGGGREAFF.

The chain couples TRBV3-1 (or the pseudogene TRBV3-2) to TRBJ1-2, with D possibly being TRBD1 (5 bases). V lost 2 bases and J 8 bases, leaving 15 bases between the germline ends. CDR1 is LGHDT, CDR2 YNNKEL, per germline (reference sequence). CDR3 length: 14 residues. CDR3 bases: TGTGCCAGCAGCCAATACCGGGGGGTCTGGGGCTACACCTTC. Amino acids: CASSQYRGVWGYTF.

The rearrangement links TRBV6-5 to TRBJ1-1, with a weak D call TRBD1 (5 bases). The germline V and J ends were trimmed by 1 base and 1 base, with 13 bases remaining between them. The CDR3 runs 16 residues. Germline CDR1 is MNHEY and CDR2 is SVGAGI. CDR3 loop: CASSYFAGRENTEAFF. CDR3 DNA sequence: TGTGCCAGCAGTTACTTTGCAGGGCGGGAGAACACTGAAGCTTTCTTT.

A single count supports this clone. CDR3 nucleotide sequence: TGCGCCAGCACAGACAGGGGGGAATCCTACGAGCAGTACTTC. This sequence encodes CASTDRGESYEQYF. This chain connects TRBV5-1 to TRBJ2-7, with TRBD1 matching over 9 bases. The CDR3 loop spans 14 amino acids. Germline trimming cut 6 bases from V and 1 base from J; bases unmatched to any gene: 5. CDR1 is SGHRS and CDR2 is YFSETQ in the germline V gene.

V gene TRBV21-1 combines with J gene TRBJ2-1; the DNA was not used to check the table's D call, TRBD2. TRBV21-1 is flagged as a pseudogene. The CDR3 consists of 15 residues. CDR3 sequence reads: CASTWGLAGYNEQFF. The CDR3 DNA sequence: TGTGCCAGCACTTGGGGACTAGCGGGGTACAATGAGCAGTTCTTC.